This T cell receptor (beta chain) was captured by sequencing in a study of T cells after yellow fever vaccination. TCRdb reanalysed the 5' RACE reads using MiXCR and keeps one entry per CDR3 protein. The sample includes 610,000 or so distinct CDR3 sequences, roughly an eighth of them seen just once. Germline V gene lookup returns CDR1 SGHTA and CDR2 FQGNSA. J lost 13 bases, V lost 5 bases, and 10 bases had no gene match. The CDR3 runs 13 residues. This clonotype came up many times. The clonotype originates from a man between 25 and 39 years old who received the YFV17D yellow fever vaccine. Source: PBMCs, taken on the day of the yellow fever booster vaccination. V usage is TRBV7-2 and J usage is TRBJ2-7; 11 bases agree with TRBD2. CDR3 bases: TGTGCCAGCAGCCCAACTAGCGGGAGCCCGCCATACTTC. This translates into CASSPTSGSPPYF.